These 20 T cell receptor beta chains were all obtained from the same sample, sequenced in a study of human thymus T cells. The data were produced by immunoSEQ multiplex PCR, yet TCRdb's version contains in-frame clones alone and is incomplete. The sample has 45,000 to 75,000 clones, approximately 95% seen once; the top ten hold around 5.4%. Material for sequencing was blood. The receptors were gathered from a boy in the first two years of life with a congenital heart defect but otherwise immunologically healthy.

The chain uses TRBV5-4 and TRBJ2-7, with D perhaps given as TRBD1 or TRBD2 (5 bases each). Trimming cost V 4 bases and J 4 bases, with 9 bases left between them. The germline V gene has CDR1 SGHNT and CDR2 YYREEE (reference sequence). This CDR3 is built from 12 residues. The CDR3 bases are TGTGCCAGCAGCCGGGACCATTACGAGCAGTACTTC. It specifies CASSRDHYEQYF.

The V and J genes are TRBV7-2 and TRBJ2-1; 8 bases match TRBD2. V lost 5 bases to trimming and J lost 6 bases; unmatched junction nucleotides: 12. Germline V gene lookup returns CDR1 SGHTA and CDR2 FQGNSA. The CDR3 sequence is 16 residues long. Written as DNA, the CDR3 is TGTGCCAGCAGCCTGATTAGCGGGACCTCTTTCAATGAGCAGTTCTTC. Protein product: CASSLISGTSFNEQFF.

The chain employs TRBV7-9 and TRBJ2-7; tentative D call: TRBD2 (6 bases). V was shortened by 1 base and J by 3 bases, with 16 bases between the two germline ends. Germline V gives CDR1 SEHNR, CDR2 FQNEAQ (reference sequence). CDR3 length: 16 residues. CDR3 bases: TGTGCCAGCAGCTTAGACGAGGGCGGGGCAAACTACGAGCAGTACTTC. Protein product: CASSLDEGGANYEQYF.

The gene calls are TRBV29-1 and TRBJ1-2; 9 bases are shared with TRBD1. Germline V gene data show CDR1 as SQVTM and CDR2 as ANQGSEA. With 4 bases clipped from V and 6 bases from J, the junction kept 6 bases outside the gene matches. This CDR3 has 13 amino acids. The CDR3 DNA follows: TGCAGCGTTGGGAGTGACAGGGGGGATGGCTACACCTTC. Residues: CSVGSDRGDGYTF.

This rearrangement joins TRBV7-2 to TRBJ2-5; D is perhaps TRBD2 (6 bases). V dropped 4 bases and J dropped 1 base, with 10 bases sitting between them. The CDR3 runs to 14 residues. Germline lookup yields CDR1 SGHTA and CDR2 FQGNSA. CDR3 residues: CASSSGLAQETQYF. The CDR3 DNA follows: TGTGCCAGCAGCTCGGGACTGGCCCAAGAGACCCAGTACTTC. Full variable domain (outside the CDR3, taken from reference TRBV7-2 and TRBJ2-5): GAGVSQSPSNKVTEKGKDVELRCDPISGHTALYWYRQSLGQGLEFLIYFQGNSAPDKSGLPSDRFSAERTGGSVSTLTIQRTQQEDSAVYLCASSSGLAQETQYFGPGTRLLVL.

The rearrangement uses TRBV6-1 and TRBJ1-2; D not certain. The germline V gene encodes CDR1 MNHNS and CDR2 SASEGT. Trimming took off 1 base at V and 3 bases at J, with 12 bases between the two ends. This CDR3 is 15 amino acids long. CDR3 sequence (DNA): TGTGCCAGCAGTGAAGTAGGTGGAAAGTACTATGGCTACACCTTC. This sequence encodes CASSEVGGKYYGYTF.

This chain uses TRBV7-6 with TRBJ2-2; D is perhaps TRBD1 (6 bases). CDR3 length: 15 residues. Trimming stripped 1 base from V and 0 bases from J, with 6 bases between. Germline-derived CDR1 and CDR2 are SGHVS and FNYEAQ. CDR3 sequence: CASSLGTANTGELFF. CDR3 coding DNA: TGTGCCAGCAGCTTAGGGACAGCGAACACCGGGGAGCTGTTTTTT.

This sequence joins TRBV19 and TRBJ2-1; 7 nucleotides agree with TRBD2. Germline CDR1 LNHDA, CDR2 SQIVND (reference sequence). This CDR3 is built from 15 residues. The V gene end was trimmed by 4 bases and the J gene end by 2 bases; junction bases not matched to a gene: 5. CDR3 bases: TGTGCCAGTAGTAGACGGCGGGGGACCTACAATGAGCAGTTCTTC. Amino acids: CASSRRRGTYNEQFF.

CDR3 residues: CASRLAGGGTKNIQYF. The CDR3 region has the DNA TGTGCCAGCCGACTAGCGGGAGGGGGAACCAAAAACATTCAGTACTTC. V is TRBV2 and J is TRBJ2-4; 14 positions agree with TRBD2. The CDR3 consists of 16 residues. Germline CDR1 and CDR2: SNHLY and FYNNEI. The J segment lost 2 bases and the V segment lost 8 bases, leaving 5 bases of the junction unmatched.

The chain uses TRBV28 and TRBJ2-7; D not resolved. This CDR3 spans 12 amino acids. V shed 2 bases and J shed 2 bases, with 4 bases lying between them. CDR1 is MDHEN and CDR2 is SYDVKM in the germline V gene. The CDR3 DNA reads as TGTGCCAGCAGTTTACAAACCTACGAGCAGTACTTC. It codes for CASSLQTYEQYF.

The rearrangement joins TRBV7-2 to TRBJ1-2; D not resolved. This CDR3 is built from 12 residues. V lost 5 bases to trimming and J lost 2 bases, with 6 bases between them. The germline V gene has CDR1 SGHTA and CDR2 FQGNSA. DNA of the CDR3: TGTGCCAGCAGCGCGGACAACTATGGCTACACCTTC. Residues: CASSADNYGYTF.

The J gene is TRBJ1-5, the V gene TRBV7-4, with TRBD1 as a possible D gene (6 bases). This CDR3 has 14 residues. V dropped 5 bases and J dropped 4 bases, with 12 bases sitting between them. From germline, CDR1 is SGHVT and CDR2 SQSDAQ. The CDR3 DNA reads as TGTGCCAGCAGCGACGGACAGTGGAATCAGCCCCAGCATTTT. Protein product: CASSDGQWNQPQHF.

This clone was picked up one time. The chain carries TRBV5-1 and TRBJ2-5; 13 bases line up with TRBD2. V dropped 5 bases and J dropped 7; count of bases not matched to a gene: 17. Germline V CDR1 and CDR2: SGHRS, YFSETQ. The CDR3 is 18 residues long. CDR3 region: CASRGLSGTSGDLGTQYF. The DNA for the CDR3 is TGCGCCAGCAGGGGCTTATCCGGGACTAGCGGGGATTTGGGGACCCAGTACTTC.

The V and J genes are TRBV28 and TRBJ2-7, with 7 bases fitting TRBD1. Germline V gives CDR1 MDHEN, CDR2 SYDVKM. The CDR3 is made up of 15 amino acids. Trimming took 4 bases from V and 0 from J; bases not matched to a gene: 6. The CDR3: CASSWATGSSYEQYF. CDR3 sequence (DNA): TGTGCCAGCAGTTGGGCGACAGGGTCCTCCTACGAGCAGTACTTC.

The chain has TRBV5-1 and TRBJ1-1; no clear D. V lost 4 bases and J 0 bases, leaving 13 bases between the germline ends. The CDR3 contains 15 residues. Germline assignment: CDR1 SGHRS and CDR2 YFSETQ. The CDR3 DNA reads as TGCGCCAGCAGCCCGCTTGGGCGGATGAACACTGAAGCTTTCTTT. Its translation is CASSPLGRMNTEAFF.

The genes are TRBV4-1 and TRBJ1-2, with D possibly matching TRBD1 (5 bases). There are 13 residues in the CDR3. Germline CDR1 and CDR2: MGHRA and YSYEKL. V was pared by 6 bases and J by 6 bases, with 14 bases between. CDR3: CASRFDSYNGYTF. CDR3 coding DNA: TGCGCCAGCAGGTTCGACAGTTATAATGGCTACACCTTC.

The J gene is TRBJ1-5, the V gene TRBV19, with 9 bases matching TRBD1. Germline values: CDR1 LNHDA, CDR2 SQIVND (reference sequence). This CDR3 has 19 residues. Trimming removed 5 bases from V and 2 bases from J; junction bases left unmatched: 16. CDR3 amino acids: CASSPPSRHTGGRNQPQHF. The CDR3 DNA reads TGTGCCAGTAGTCCCCCGAGTAGGCACACAGGGGGCCGCAATCAGCCCCAGCATTTT. The full variable domain, with the rest looked up from reference TRBV19 and TRBJ1-5, is DGGITQSPKYLFRKEGQNVTLSCEQNLNHDAMYWYRQDPGQGLRLIYYSQIVNDFQKGDIAEGYSVSREKKESFPLTVTSAQKNPTAFYLCASSPPSRHTGGRNQPQHFGDGTRLSIL.

The chain links TRBV4-3 to TRBJ2-2, with D perhaps given as TRBD1 or TRBD2 (5 bases each). With 4 bases removed from V and 3 bases from J, the gap between germline ends came to 9 bases. Looked up from germline, CDR1 is LGHNA and CDR2 is YSLEER. CDR3 length: 14 residues. The chain's CDR3 is CASSRDRYTGELFF. The CDR3 nucleotides read TGCGCCAGCAGCCGGGACCGCTACACCGGGGAGCTGTTTTTT.

This chain joins TRBV4-1 and TRBJ1-1; no firm D call. The CDR3 extends over 13 amino acids. CDR1 and CDR2 (germline): MGHRA, YSYEKL. V lost 1 base, J lost 1 base, and 4 bases lay in between. The CDR3 DNA is TGCGCCAGCAGCCAAGGACAGAACACTGAAGCTTTCTTT. This encodes CASSQGQNTEAFF.

CDR3 bases: TGTGCCAGCAGCTTATCGGCCTCCCCAGTGGATACGCAGTATTTT. This gives the protein CASSLSASPVDTQYF. The V gene is TRBV7-3, the J gene TRBJ2-3; D is undetermined. The germline V gene encodes CDR1 SGHTA and CDR2 FQGTGA. The CDR3 contains 15 residues. V lost 2 bases to trimming and J lost 6 bases, with 15 bases between them.